This record concerns one T cell receptor (beta chain) sequence. CDR3 length: 17 residues. V shed 7 bases and J shed 0 bases, with 21 bases lying between them. Per germline, CDR1 LGHDT and CDR2 YNNKEL (reference sequence). Both TRBC1 and TRBC2 were covered by a beta constant-region primer of two equimolar oligonucleotides. The ligated cDNA underwent four PCR rounds using SP2 and nested alpha and beta constant-region primers. TCRdb reanalysed the UMI-ligation and nested PCR reads using MiXCR and keeps one entry per CDR3 protein. This sample has approximately 80,000 distinct CDR3 sequences, with about 10% found just once. This entry is derived from a study of naive and memory T cell subsets.

The receptor comes from a human donor in good health. Sequencing used naive CD8+ T cells from blood. J is TRBJ1-1 and V is TRBV3-1; no reliable D call. CDR3 residues: CASTRTLNGRMNTEAFF. The CDR3 DNA reads as TGTGCCAGCACCCGCACACTCAACGGGAGGATGAACACTGAAGCTTTCTTT. The full variable domain, in which reference TRBV3-1 and TRBJ1-1 provide the parts outside the CDR3, is DTAVSQTPKYLVTQMGNDKSIKCEQNLGHDTMYWYKQDSKKFLKIMFSYNNKELIINETVPNRFSPKSPDKAHLNLHINSLELGDSAVYFCASTRTLNGRMNTEAFFGQGTRLTVV.